The clone carrying this T cell receptor (beta chain) has just a few counts. This entry is derived from a study of identical twins. The germline gives CDR1 LNHDA, CDR2 SQIVND (reference sequence). The ends were cut back, 6 bases at V and 1 base at J, with 9 bases in the middle. The CDR3 has 13 amino acids. TCRdb itself ran the 5' RACE reads through MiXCR, one entry per CDR3 protein. Of about 730,000 distinct CDR3 sequences in the sample, roughly 20% were seen once. This same sample was also taken into another study, of T cells expressing NK-cell markers. Turning to that study: Seven sequenced donors out of eight were HCMV-seropositive, one seronegative. There were a handful of donors in whom these clonotypes also led the CD3+CD56-NKG2C+ fraction.

The source is a woman between 18 and 29 years old in good health. The J gene is TRBJ1-2, the V gene TRBV19, with no clear D. Sequenced sample: PBMCs. CDR3 residues: CASSPADNYGYTF. CDR3 sequence (DNA): TGTGCCAGTAGCCCAGCAGATAACTATGGCTACACCTTC.